A selection of T cell receptor beta chains follows, all from one sample in a study of cytomegalovirus exposure and HLA in healthy donors. This table comes from immunoSEQ multiplex PCR, and its TCRdb copy is limited to in-frame clones, with some not included. The data hold about 52,000 clones, with 65% to 80% observed a single time. The sample was PBMCs. These receptors originate from a woman aged 50 to 65 in good health and CMV-seronegative. The CDR3 runs from the conserved cysteine through the conserved F or W. A D gene is named only where the DNA matches it firmly. Clone size, where shown, is once, few, many, or a class for clones that have expanded.

j_call d_call clone_size v_call cdr3_aa cdr3_nt
TRBJ2-7 TRBD2 NA TRBV7-9 CASSLSSGGFYEQYF TGTGCCAGCAGCTTAAGTAGCGGGGGGTTTTACGAGCAGTACTTC
TRBJ2-1 NA NA TRBV7-2 CASRGVRSEQFF TGTGCCAGCAGGGGTGTTCGGAGTGAGCAGTTCTTC
TRBJ2-3 NA NA TRBV9 CASSVGGQNTDTQYF TGTGCCAGCAGCGTAGGGGGCCAGAACACAGATACGCAGTATTTT
TRBJ1-1 NA NA TRBV10-3 CAVQTQGRSEAFF TGTGCCGTCCAAACCCAGGGTCGGTCTGAAGCTTTCTTT
TRBJ2-2 TRBD1 once TRBV6-4 CASSDLQGVSTGELFF TGTGCCAGCAGTGACTTACAGGGGGTCTCCACCGGGGAGCTGTTTTTT
TRBJ2-5 NA NA TRBV11-2 CASSLVVGAPGRETQYF TGTGCCAGCAGCTTAGTCGTGGGGGCACCTGGACGGGAGACCCAGTACTTC
TRBJ2-2 NA few TRBV7-8 CASSLQVIGTNTGELFF TGTGCCAGCAGCTTACAGGTGATAGGGACTAACACCGGGGAGCTGTTTTTT
TRBJ2-7 TRBD2 NA TRBV28 CASSFLAEAAYEQYF TGTGCCAGCAGTTTTCTAGCGGAGGCCGCCTACGAGCAGTACTTC
TRBJ2-7 TRBD1 few TRBV7-9 CASSLRDRGNYEQYF TGTGCCAGCAGCTTACGGGACAGGGGTAACTACGAGCAGTACTTC
TRBJ1-4 NA few TRBV5-5 CASSLVGQGSTNEKLFF TGTGCCAGCAGCTTGGTCGGGCAGGGCTCAACTAATGAAAAACTGTTTTTT
TRBJ2-7 NA NA TRBV6-5 CASRNTGSYEQYF TGTGCCAGCAGAAACACAGGATCCTACGAGCAGTACTTC
TRBJ2-7 NA NA TRBV6-1 CASSELGPTQYEQYF TGTGCCAGCAGTGAACTGGGCCCGACACAGTACGAGCAGTACTTC
TRBJ1-1 NA NA TRBV7-9 CASSLALGVNTEAFF TGTGCCAGCAGCTTAGCGCTAGGGGTAAACACTGAAGCTTTCTTT
TRBJ2-5 TRBD2 NA TRBV4-1 CASSPGTLAGAPRETQYF TGCGCCAGCAGCCCCGGGACACTAGCGGGAGCCCCCCGGGAGACCCAGTACTTC
TRBJ1-5 TRBD1 NA TRBV19 CASTLGQGNYQPQHF TGTGCCAGTACCCTCGGACAGGGGAACTATCAGCCCCAGCATTTT
TRBJ2-7 NA NA TRBV4-2 CDSSQDPGGGYEQYF TGTGACAGCAGCCAAGATCCGGGGGGCGGGTACGAGCAGTACTTC
TRBJ1-2 TRBD1 NA TRBV5-1 CASSSGLGQATYGYTF TGCGCCAGCAGCTCAGGGCTAGGACAGGCCACCTATGGCTACACCTTC
TRBJ2-5 TRBD2 once TRBV7-3 CASSLGLAGGQETQYF TGTGCCAGCAGCTTAGGACTAGCGGGGGGGCAAGAGACCCAGTACTTC
TRBJ1-2 TRBD1 few TRBV7-8 CASSLRDRVGYTF TGTGCCAGCAGCTTACGGGACAGGGTTGGCTACACCTTC
TRBJ2-1 TRBD2 once TRBV7-3 CASSDTSGGENEQFF TGTGCCAGCAGCGATACTAGCGGGGGGGAAAATGAGCAGTTCTTC
TRBJ1-2 TRBD1 NA TRBV20-1 CIPPGQSGYTF TGCATTCCGCCGGGACAGAGTGGCTACACCTTC
TRBJ2-3 NA NA TRBV10-3 CATGAGEGDTQYF TGTGCCACGGGAGCGGGTGAAGGGGATACGCAGTATTTT
TRBJ1-4 TRBD1 NA TRBV4-3 CASSQEGGDREKLFF TGCGCCAGCAGCCAAGAAGGAGGGGACAGGGAAAAACTGTTTTTT
TRBJ1-1 NA NA TRBV30 CAWSTQDTEAFF TGTGCCTGGAGTACCCAGGACACTGAAGCTTTCTTT
TRBJ2-3 NA NA TRBV12-5 CASGRGTDTQYF TGTGCTAGTGGGAGAGGCACAGATACGCAGTATTTT
TRBJ1-6 NA NA TRBV5-8 CASSLEGNSPLHF TGTGCCAGCAGCTTGGAGGGGAATTCACCCCTCCACTTT
TRBJ2-3 NA NA TRBV7-2 CASSPPQTPTDTQYF TGTGCCAGCAGCCCTCCACAAACCCCCACAGATACGCAGTATTTT
TRBJ2-2 TRBD2 NA TRBV7-7 CASSSGGGGHTGELFF TGTGCCAGCAGCTCTGGCGGCGGGGGGCACACCGGGGAGCTGTTTTTT
TRBJ2-7 NA NA TRBV28 CASSFGEMGEQYF TGTGCCAGCAGTTTCGGGGAAATGGGAGAGCAGTACTTC
TRBJ2-5 NA NA TRBV2 CASSEAISPGETQYF TGTGCCAGCAGTGAAGCGATTTCCCCCGGGGAGACCCAGTACTTC
TRBJ2-2 TRBD1 NA TRBV7-3 CASSPYRGTGELFF TGTGCCAGCAGCCCCTACAGGGGAACCGGGGAGCTGTTTTTT